This is a list of T cell receptor beta chains from one sample in a study of CD8+ T cells in alopecia areata. Sequenced by immunoSEQ multiplex PCR; TCRdb stores in-frame clones only, minus some. The table shows 120,000 to 150,000 clones, with approximately 90% occurring only once. The sample in question was CD8+ T cells sorted from blood, obtained at week 4, from a patient treated with tofacitinib. These receptors were obtained from a human donor with alopecia areata. Each CDR3 is given with its conserved first and last residue. D genes are given only for firm matches.

V	D	J	CDR3
TRBV6-5	NA	TRBJ1-1	CASSYSQGMDTEAFF
TRBV27	NA	TRBJ2-1	CASSLYGGNEQFF
TRBV6-1	NA	TRBJ2-5	CASSGPQETQYF
TRBV2	NA	TRBJ2-1	CASSEVATNEQFF
TRBV6-5	TRBD1	TRBJ1-5	CASSWGQGNQPQHF
TRBV6-9	NA	TRBJ1-1	CASSYSNIGGLQNTEAFF
TRBV2	TRBD2	TRBJ2-4	CASSGLTSRMDKNIQYF
TRBV30	TRBD1	TRBJ1-1	CAWRRRDRNTEAFF
TRBV27	TRBD1	TRBJ2-7	CASSAAGTGTYEQYF
TRBV19	NA	TRBJ2-1	CASSILSGGNEQFF
TRBV27	NA	TRBJ2-7	CASSLGVRGSYEQYF
TRBV7-9	NA	TRBJ1-1	CASSYSGTEAFF
TRBV19	NA	TRBJ1-1	CASSMNTEAFF
TRBV30	NA	TRBJ2-7	CAWSQGYEQYF
TRBV19	NA	TRBJ2-7	CASSIGSSYEQYF
TRBV18	NA	TRBJ1-1	CASSPGTPMAFF
TRBV6-1	NA	TRBJ1-1	CASSGEGLSEAFF
TRBV5-4	NA	TRBJ2-1	CASSFYLSYNEQFF
TRBV27	TRBD1	TRBJ1-5	CASSPWTGENQPQHF
TRBV19	NA	TRBJ2-5	CASSSLETQYF
TRBV10-3	TRBD1	TRBJ2-1	CAISESLLGDRGYNEQFF
TRBV7-9	NA	TRBJ2-7	CASRGSSGPPYEQYF
TRBV15	TRBD1	TRBJ2-1	CATTGGYRNEQFF
TRBV5-1	NA	TRBJ1-1	CASSPRGNTEAFF
TRBV6-1	NA	TRBJ2-3	CASSVWGPDTQYF
TRBV29-1	NA	TRBJ2-2	CSVEGAPGELFF
TRBV30	NA	TRBJ1-1	CAWFGAERDTEAFF
TRBV5-6	TRBD1	TRBJ1-5	CASSLGQGDQPQHF
TRBV27	NA	TRBJ1-1	CASSLTLNTEAFF
TRBV6-1	NA	TRBJ2-7	CASSEHEQYF
TRBV27	TRBD2	TRBJ2-7	CASSFSPSGSYEQYF
TRBV29-1	NA	TRBJ2-1	CSVVARAYNEQFF
TRBV4-2	TRBD2	TRBJ2-1	CASSQEWSGSSYNEQFF
TRBV29-1	NA	TRBJ1-1	CSVSEAKSYTEAFF
TRBV25-1	NA	TRBJ2-7	CASSHHEQYF
TRBV5-1	NA	TRBJ1-6	CASSLDLGFSPLHF
TRBV7-9	NA	TRBJ2-4	CASSAGGAGPQYF
TRBV27	NA	TRBJ1-1	CASSLSRRDTEAFF
TRBV29-1	TRBD1	TRBJ2-7	CSVDGLDRGPYEQYF
TRBV7-9	TRBD2	TRBJ2-7	CASRITSGSYSYEQYF
TRBV4-1	TRBD1	TRBJ1-5	CASSHRTGDQPQHF
TRBV6-6	TRBD1	TRBJ2-7	CASSYFGTGGNEQYF
TRBV19	TRBD1	TRBJ1-1	CASSAGGRAFF
TRBV29-1	TRBD1	TRBJ2-7	CSAGDRVEQYF
TRBV27	NA	TRBJ2-7	CAPTRRYEQYF
TRBV30	TRBD2	TRBJ2-1	CAMELGGGRGNEQFF
TRBV27	TRBD2	TRBJ2-1	CASTLFGLADNNEQFF
TRBV5-1	NA	TRBJ1-1	CASSLGSGNTEAFF
TRBV7-9	NA	TRBJ1-2	CASSRDRNYGYTF
TRBV27	TRBD1	TRBJ2-6	CASMLWTGGESGANVLTF
TRBV11-2	NA	TRBJ2-1	CASSAGQGGLF
TRBV5-1	NA	TRBJ2-3	CASSPGTSDTDTQYF